Below are 29 T cell receptor beta chains sequenced from a single sample in a study of T-cell reconstitution after alpha-beta-depleted transplantation in children. It was with unique molecular identifiers that the TCRbeta library was prepared. TCRdb recomputed calls from the PCR reads with MiXCR, one row per CDR3 protein. Among about 120,000 distinct CDR3 sequences listed, under 13% were seen once. The specimen was PBMCs from the stem cell graft donor, collected from the stem cell graft. The source of these receptors is a human donor who donated a stem cell graft to a child with acute lymphoblastic leukemia.

This clonotype was recorded at least ten times. The chain is built from TRBV7-9 and TRBJ1-1; D not resolved. CDR3 length: 12 amino acids. Between the trimmed V and J ends, which lost 8 bases and 4 bases, there was a span of 11 bases. CDR1 is SEHNR and CDR2 is FQNEAQ in the germline V gene (reference sequence). This chain's CDR3 is CASGMGGTEAFF. CDR3 bases: TGTGCCAGCGGAATGGGAGGCACTGAAGCTTTCTTT.

This clonotype was recorded many times. V usage is TRBV6-1 and J usage is TRBJ2-7; the match to TRBD2 covers 8 bases. Per the germline V gene, CDR1 is MNHNS and CDR2 is SASEGT. CDR3 length equals 16 residues. J gave up 5 bases and V 4 bases, and 13 bases lay outside the gene matches. The DNA for the CDR3 is TGTGCCAGCAGTGGTACACCGGGACTAGTCGTCCACGAGCAGTACTTC. Residues: CASSGTPGLVVHEQYF.

This clonotype was detected ten times or more. The J gene is TRBJ1-1, the V gene TRBV5-1; 10 positions match TRBD1. Germline V gene lookup returns CDR1 SGHRS and CDR2 YFSETQ. The junction had 5 bases not matched to a gene; V was cut back by 3 bases and J by 6 bases. This CDR3 has 14 amino acids. The CDR3 coding sequence is TGCGCCAGCAGCTGGAGGGACAGGGGAGCTGAAGCTTTCTTT. It encodes CASSWRDRGAEAFF.

This clonotype occurred many times. CDR3 region: CASSTASGGNEQFF. DNA for the CDR3: TGCGCCAGCAGCACCGCCTCTGGGGGGAATGAGCAGTTCTTC. This chain uses TRBV5-1 with TRBJ2-1, with TRBD2 as a possible D gene (6 bases). V shed 4 bases and J shed 7 bases, with 15 bases lying between them. There are 14 residues in the CDR3. Germline-derived CDR1 and CDR2 are SGHRS and YFSETQ.

This clonotype has a count of ten or more. The genes are TRBV12-3 or TRBV12-4 and TRBJ1-2, with 12 bases that match TRBD1. This CDR3 contains 16 residues. V lost 3 bases and J lost 8; bases outside the gene matches: 10. The CDR3 reads CASSLGAGTGGLGYTF. CDR3 sequence (DNA): TGTGCCAGCAGTTTGGGGGCCGGGACAGGGGGCTTAGGCTACACCTTC.

This clonotype was seen many times. The rearrangement uses TRBV9 and TRBJ2-2; 9 positions agree with TRBD2. Germline loops: CDR1 SGDLS, CDR2 YYNGEE. CDR3 size: 17 residues. V shed 3 bases, J shed 1 base, and the junction held 7 bases outside the gene matches. The chain's CDR3 is CASSADLAGKNTGELFF. In DNA form, the CDR3 reads TGTGCCAGCAGCGCGGATCTAGCGGGGAAGAACACCGGGGAGCTGTTTTTT.

This clonotype was recorded many times. This chain uses TRBV13 with TRBJ1-1; D gene uncertain. V was clipped by 4 bases and J by 8 bases, with 17 bases between them. This CDR3 spans 14 amino acids. The germline V gene encodes CDR1 PRHDT and CDR2 FYEKMQ (reference sequence). The CDR3 loop reads CASSSGRDGGEAFF. The CDR3, as DNA: TGTGCCAGCAGCTCAGGACGGGATGGCGGGGAAGCTTTCTTT.

This clonotype was observed at least ten times. The rearrangement links TRBV9 to TRBJ2-5, with TRBD1 as a possible D gene (6 bases). V dropped 0 bases and J dropped 5 bases, with 14 bases sitting between them. Per the germline V gene, CDR1 is SGDLS and CDR2 is YYNGEE. This CDR3 spans 15 amino acids. CDR3 protein: CASSVGAGDVETQYF. CDR3 nucleotide sequence: TGTGCCAGCAGCGTAGGGGCAGGGGATGTGGAGACCCAGTACTTC. The full variable domain, rest sourced from reference TRBV9 and TRBJ2-5, is DSGVTQTPKHLITATGQRVTLRCSPRSGDLSVYWYQQSLDQGLQFLIQYYNGEERAKGNILERFSAQQFPDLHSELNLSSLELGDSALYFCASSVGAGDVETQYFGPGTRLLVL.

There are many counts of this clonotype. This chain links TRBV4-3 with TRBJ1-6, with a weak D call TRBD1 (5 bases). Germline V gene sequence: CDR1 LGHNA, CDR2 YSLEER. The V end lost 5 bases, the J end lost 6 bases, and 14 bases lay between the germline ends. This CDR3 is built from 15 residues. CDR3 bases: TGCGCCAGCAGCGCCGGGACCGTCTTTAATTCACCCCTCCACTTT. Its translation: CASSAGTVFNSPLHF.

This clonotype appeared many times. The chain has TRBV28 and TRBJ2-7, with D perhaps matching TRBD2 (7 bases). V lost 6 bases to trimming and J lost 1 base, with 16 bases between them. Germline V gene lookup returns CDR1 MDHEN and CDR2 SYDVKM. This CDR3 spans 15 amino acids. The CDR3 bases are TGTGCCAGCAGCCGTTGGGGGGGCGGATCCTACGAGCAGTACTTC. Translation: CASSRWGGGSYEQYF.

This clonotype was detected many times. The CDR3 region has the DNA TGTGCCAGCAAGGACAGGGGGCGCGGGGGCTACACCTTC. Amino acids: CASKDRGRGGYTF. The gene calls are TRBV27 and TRBJ1-2; 11 bases agree with TRBD1. CDR1 and CDR2 from the germline V gene are MNHEY and SMNVEV (reference sequence). The CDR3 totals 13 residues. After removal of 7 bases from V and 8 bases from J, the junction contained 6 bases not matched to a gene.

The genes are TRBV18 and TRBJ2-1; D possibly matches TRBD1 or TRBD2 (5 bases each). The CDR3 is made up of 14 amino acids. V lost 3 bases and J lost 5, with 11 bases in between. The germline gives CDR1 KGHSH, CDR2 LQKENI. The CDR3 coding sequence is TGTGCCAGCTCACCCCGGGACCAACACAATGAGCAGTTCTTC. It translates to CASSPRDQHNEQFF.

This clonotype came up a few times. One base away lies a much larger clone, so this may be a sequencing read error. The chain is built from TRBV5-1 and TRBJ2-4, with D perhaps TRBD2 (6 bases). The germline CDR1 and CDR2 sequences are SGHRS and YFSETQ. This CDR3 has 14 amino acids. As DNA, the CDR3 is TGCGCCGGCAGCTCGGGACTAGCCAAAAACATTCAGTACTTC. Translated, it gives CAGSSGLAKNIQYF.

Notes on this clonotype: Given a much more abundant clone one base away, this may be a read error. The chain employs TRBV4-1 and TRBJ1-5, with D maybe TRBD1 (6 bases). This CDR3 has 18 amino acids. CDR1 is MGHRA, CDR2 YSYEKL, per germline. Trimming took 0 bases from V and 0 from J, leaving 15 bases between them. CDR3 nucleotides: TGCGCCAGCAGCCAAGATGTGGTGGGGGGCTATAGCAATCAGCCCCAGCATTTT. As protein: CASSQDVVGGYSNQPQHF.

This clonotype has only a few counts. This sequence joins TRBV4-3 and TRBJ2-7; D call uncertain. The CDR3 runs to 15 residues. V lost 1 base and J 2 bases, leaving 12 bases between the germline ends. The germline CDR1 and CDR2 sequences are LGHNA and YSLEER. In DNA form, the CDR3 reads TGCGCCAGCAGCCAAGGTTTAGCCATGACCTACGAGCAGTACTTC. It is translated as CASSQGLAMTYEQYF.

This clonotype has more than one count but fewer than ten. This sequence joins TRBV11-2 and TRBJ2-7; D gene unclear. The CDR3 extends over 12 amino acids. Looked up from germline, CDR1 is SGHAT and CDR2 is FQNNGV. Trimming pared 5 bases from V and 7 bases from J, leaving 12 bases between. CDR3 sequence (DNA): TGTGCCAGCAGCCGGACCCTCCGGGAGCAGTACTTC. Its protein product is CASSRTLREQYF.

This clonotype came up many times. The rearrangement joins TRBV25-1 to TRBJ2-1, with 11 positions matching TRBD2. Germline V lookup: CDR1 MGHDK, CDR2 SYGVNS. The V segment lost 4 bases and the J segment 3 bases; nucleotides outside the gene matches: 8. The CDR3 covers 17 residues. The CDR3 spells CASSGRLAGGIYNEQFF. The CDR3 DNA reads as TGTGCCAGCAGTGGTCGGCTAGCGGGGGGCATCTACAATGAGCAGTTCTTC. Looking up the rest from reference TRBV25-1 and TRBJ2-1 gives the full variable domain: EADIYQTPRYLVIGTGKKITLECSQTMGHDKMYWYQQDPGMELHLIHYSYGVNSTEKGDLSSESTVSRIRTEHFPLTLESARPSHTSQYLCASSGRLAGGIYNEQFFGPGTRLTVL.

The gene calls are TRBV7-2 and TRBJ1-2; 8 nucleotides match TRBD1. J gave up 7 bases and V 1 base, and 11 bases lay outside the gene matches. The CDR3 runs to 16 residues. From germline, CDR1 is SGHTA and CDR2 FQGNSA. This CDR3 is CASSLVPATGGSGYTF. Here the CDR3 DNA reads TGTGCCAGCAGCTTAGTTCCCGCAACAGGGGGTTCTGGCTACACCTTC. Using reference TRBV7-2 and TRBJ1-2 for the parts outside the CDR3, the full variable domain is GAGVSQSPSNKVTEKGKDVELRCDPISGHTALYWYRQSLGQGLEFLIYFQGNSAPDKSGLPSDRFSAERTGGSVSTLTIQRTQQEDSAVYLCASSLVPATGGSGYTFGSGTRLTVV.

The gene calls are TRBV5-5 and TRBJ2-2; possibly TRBD1 for D (6 bases). Germline CDR1 reads SGHKS; CDR2 reads YYEKEE (reference sequence). V gave up 4 bases and J gave up 4 bases, with 14 bases separating them. The length of the CDR3 is 15 residues. The CDR3 loop reads CASSRTDSGTGELFF. The CDR3 DNA reads as TGTGCCAGCAGCCGGACAGACTCTGGCACCGGGGAGCTGTTTTTT.

This clonotype was seen many times. The chain links TRBV12-3 or TRBV12-4 to TRBJ2-3, with unresolved D. V was pared by 6 bases and J by 2 bases, with 9 bases between. CDR3 length: 13 amino acids. CDR3 nucleotide sequence: TGTGCCAGCAGCTCCTATGTCACAGATACGCAGTATTTT. The encoded protein is CASSSYVTDTQYF.

This clonotype was observed at least ten times. The chain is built from TRBV6-2 or TRBV6-3 and TRBJ1-2; 8 nucleotides agree with TRBD1. The germline CDR1 and CDR2 sequences are MNHEY and SVGEGT. The CDR3 has 14 amino acids. Losses at the gene ends were 6 bases for V and 6 bases for J; bases not matched to a gene: 9. CDR3 nucleotide sequence: TGTGCCAGCAGAACTACGGACAGGGTTGATGGCTACACCTTC. The encoded protein is CASRTTDRVDGYTF.

In this sample, this clonotype turned up many times. V gene TRBV28 combines with J gene TRBJ2-7; 10 bases match TRBD1. CDR1 MDHEN and CDR2 SYDVKM come from the germline V gene. This CDR3 has 18 amino acids. With V trimmed by 2 bases and J by 4 bases, 14 bases remained unmatched. This CDR3 reads CASSLGPPDRGYGYEQYF. CDR3 DNA sequence: TGTGCCAGCAGTTTAGGGCCTCCGGACAGGGGGTATGGATACGAGCAGTACTTC.

The rearrangement joins TRBV30 to TRBJ1-4; no clear D gene. The CDR3 runs to 15 residues. Per germline, CDR1 GTSNPN and CDR2 SVGIG (reference sequence). V shed 5 bases and J shed 5 bases, with 18 bases lying between them. In DNA, the CDR3 is TGTGCCTGGTCCCTTCTGAGTATAACCAATGAAAAACTGTTTTTT. Amino acids: CAWSLLSITNEKLFF.

This chain connects TRBV10-3 to TRBJ1-2; D is possibly TRBD1 (6 bases). CDR3 length equals 19 residues. From germline, CDR1 is ENHRY and CDR2 SYGVKD. The V gene lost 8 bases and the J gene lost 5 bases, with 33 bases spanning the gap. DNA of the CDR3: TGTGCCATCTGCATTATTCCCCTACAGGGTCGGCTAACGCCGTATGGCTACACCTTC. Its protein product is CAICIIPLQGRLTPYGYTF.

As for this clonotype: It may be a read error: a sequence one base away is much more abundant. This sequence joins TRBV29-1 and TRBJ2-6; D is possibly TRBD1 (5 bases). The CDR3 sequence is 13 residues long. Germline V gives CDR1 SQVTM, CDR2 ANQGSEA. CDR3 residues: CSVDSSGANGLTF. CDR3 nucleotide sequence: TGCAGCGTTGACAGCTCTGGGGCCAACGGCCTGACTTTC.

Many counts were recorded for this clonotype. J is TRBJ1-3 and V is TRBV7-2; tentative D call: TRBD1 (5 bases). The CDR3 has 13 residues. Germline CDR1 reads SGHTA; CDR2 reads FQGNSA. The V end lost 5 bases, the J end lost 4 bases, and 9 bases lay between the germline ends. The CDR3: CASSRQGGNTIYF. CDR3 DNA sequence: TGTGCCAGCAGCCGCCAGGGCGGAAACACCATATATTTT.

This clonotype was detected many times. The genes are TRBV29-1 and TRBJ2-7; D is unclear. CDR1 SQVTM and CDR2 ANQGSEA come from the germline V gene. The CDR3 has 10 amino acids. The V and J ends lost 2 bases and 7 bases respectively, with 6 bases between them. For the CDR3, the DNA is TGCAGCGTTGAATCCGGGGAGCAGTACTTC. It specifies CSVESGEQYF.

As concerns this clonotype: A much larger clone sits a single nucleotide away, making a read error possible. The V and J genes are TRBV27 and TRBJ1-6, with 10 positions matching TRBD1. The length of the CDR3 is 14 residues. Unmatched junction bases numbered 7, after V lost 8 bases and J lost 9 bases. CDR1 and CDR2 from the germline V gene are MNHEY and SMNVEV (reference sequence). CDR3 sequence reads: CASLPRTGGSPLHF. The CDR3 coding sequence is TGTGCCAGCCTACCTAGGACAGGGGGTTCACCCCTCCACTTT.

This clonotype came up many times. The CDR3 nucleotides read TGTGCCAGCAGCTTCTCGACAGGGGTGAAAACCGGGGAGCTGTTTTTT. The encoded protein is CASSFSTGVKTGELFF. This chain joins TRBV13 and TRBJ2-2, with TRBD1 matching over 8 bases. CDR1 PRHDT and CDR2 FYEKMQ come from the germline V gene (reference sequence). Trimming took 3 bases from V and 5 from J; bases not matched to a gene: 8. This CDR3 contains 16 residues.